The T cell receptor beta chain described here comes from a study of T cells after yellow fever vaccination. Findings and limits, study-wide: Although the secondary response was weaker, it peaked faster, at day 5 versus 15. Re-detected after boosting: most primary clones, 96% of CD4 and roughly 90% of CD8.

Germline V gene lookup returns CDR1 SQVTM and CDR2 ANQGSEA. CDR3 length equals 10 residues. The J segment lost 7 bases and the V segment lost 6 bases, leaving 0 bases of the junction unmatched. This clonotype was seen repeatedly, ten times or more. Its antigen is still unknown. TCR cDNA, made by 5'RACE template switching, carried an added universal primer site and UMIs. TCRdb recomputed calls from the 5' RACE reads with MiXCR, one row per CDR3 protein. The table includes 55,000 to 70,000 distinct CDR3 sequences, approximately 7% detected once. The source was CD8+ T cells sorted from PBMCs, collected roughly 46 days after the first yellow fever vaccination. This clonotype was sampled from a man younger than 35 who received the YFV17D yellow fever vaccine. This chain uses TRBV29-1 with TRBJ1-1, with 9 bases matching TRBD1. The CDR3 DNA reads TGCAGCGTGGGACAGGGTGAAGCTTTCTTT. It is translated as CSVGQGEAFF.